This passage covers 6 T cell receptor beta chains from one sample sequenced in a study of shared clonotypes between healthy human individuals. Profiling relied on immunoSEQ multiplex PCR, and the TCRdb table lists in-frame clones only, not all of them. This repertoire shows a few hundred thousand clones, approximately 65% found once; its top ten account for 8.5% to 14%. Sequenced: memory CD4+ T cells sorted from blood. The sample's subset: CD45RA-negative fraction. The receptors were gathered from a man aged 25 to 40 in good health.

The chain links TRBV28 to TRBJ2-7, with 10 bases lining up with TRBD1. J gave up 2 bases and V 3 bases, and 13 bases lay outside the gene matches. Germline assignment: CDR1 MDHEN and CDR2 SYDVKM. The CDR3 spans 18 residues. The CDR3 DNA reads TGTGCCAGCAGTTTCCAACTGCATTTAGGACAGGGGGCCTACGAGCAGTACTTC. It yields the protein CASSFQLHLGQGAYEQYF.

The V call is TRBV9, the J call TRBJ2-7; D gene unclear. V was clipped by 4 bases and J by 2 bases, with 16 bases between them. The CDR3 contains 15 residues. Per germline, CDR1 SGDLS and CDR2 YYNGEE. This CDR3 reads CASSLSDGFAYEQYF. CDR3 bases: TGTGCCAGCAGCCTATCCGACGGGTTCGCCTACGAGCAGTACTTC.

V is TRBV7-9 and J is TRBJ2-7, with 9 bases lining up with TRBD2. The CDR3 totals 14 residues. Germline CDR1 SEHNR, CDR2 FQNEAQ (reference sequence). Trimming cost V 5 bases and J 2 bases; bases outside gene matches: 4. CDR3: CASSRSGRAYEQYF. CDR3 DNA sequence: TGTGCCAGCAGCCGTAGCGGGAGAGCCTACGAGCAGTACTTC.

This clone was seen a handful of times. This rearrangement joins TRBV18 to TRBJ2-3; D perhaps matches TRBD2 (5 bases). Trimming removed 3 bases at V and 4 bases at J, with 11 bases between. Germline V gene sequence: CDR1 KGHSH, CDR2 LQKENI. The CDR3 spans 14 residues. The CDR3 protein is CASSPELASDTQYF. DNA of the CDR3: TGTGCCAGCTCACCTGAGCTAGCCTCAGATACGCAGTATTTT.

The chain has TRBV27 and TRBJ2-7, with D hard to call. The V gene lost 3 bases and the J gene lost 4 bases, with 10 bases spanning the gap. The CDR3 has 13 residues. Germline CDR1 reads MNHEY; CDR2 reads SMNVEV (reference sequence). CDR3 sequence reads: CASSFSAEYEQYF. The CDR3 nucleotides read TGTGCCAGCAGTTTCTCGGCAGAATACGAGCAGTACTTC.

The V gene is TRBV18, the J gene TRBJ2-3; tentatively, D is TRBD1 or TRBD2 (5 bases each). The V end lost 2 bases, the J end lost 3 bases, and 18 bases lay between the germline ends. Germline CDR1 KGHSH, CDR2 LQKENI. The CDR3 loop spans 17 amino acids. CDR3: CASSPIRLGEPTDTQYF. The CDR3 nucleotides read TGTGCCAGCTCACCAATACGTTTGGGGGAACCGACAGATACGCAGTATTTT. Complete variable domain (other parts from reference TRBV18 and TRBJ2-3): NAGVMQNPRHLVRRRGQEARLRCSPMKGHSHVYWYRQLPEEGLKFMVYLQKENIIDESGMPKERFSAEFPKEGPSILRIQQVVRGDSAAYFCASSPIRLGEPTDTQYFGPGTRLTVL.